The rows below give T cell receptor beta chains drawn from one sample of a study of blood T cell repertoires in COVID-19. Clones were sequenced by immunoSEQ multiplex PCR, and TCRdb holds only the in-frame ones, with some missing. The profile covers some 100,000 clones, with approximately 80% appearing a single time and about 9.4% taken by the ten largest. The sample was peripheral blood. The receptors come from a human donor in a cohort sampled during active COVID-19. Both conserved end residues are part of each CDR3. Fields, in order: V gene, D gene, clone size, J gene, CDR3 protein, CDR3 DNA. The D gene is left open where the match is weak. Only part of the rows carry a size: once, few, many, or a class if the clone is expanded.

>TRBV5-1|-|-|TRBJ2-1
CASSFDRTKNEQFF
TGCGCCAGCAGCTTCGATAGGACAAAGAATGAGCAGTTCTTC
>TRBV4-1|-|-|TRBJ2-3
CASSQVQQGDTQYF
TGCGCCAGCAGCCAGGTCCAACAGGGAGATACGCAGTATTTT
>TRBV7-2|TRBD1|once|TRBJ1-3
CASSRDRGSGNTIYF
TGTGCCAGCAGCCGGGACAGGGGAAGTGGAAACACCATATATTTT
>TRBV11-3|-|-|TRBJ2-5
CASSLDRATDLLQETQYF
TGTGCCAGCAGCTTAGATCGGGCGACAGATCTGCTCCAAGAGACCCAGTACTTC
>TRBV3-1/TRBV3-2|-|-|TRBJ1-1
CASSYLPRLGATEAFF
TGTGCCAGCAGCTATTTACCGCGGCTAGGGGCCACTGAAGCTTTCTTT
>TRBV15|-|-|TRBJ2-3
CATSRDSPDTQYF
TGTGCCACCAGCAGAGATAGTCCCGATACGCAGTATTTT
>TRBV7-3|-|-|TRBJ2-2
CASSLNLVTGELFF
TGTGCCAGCAGCTTAAATTTAGTCACCGGGGAGCTGTTTTTT
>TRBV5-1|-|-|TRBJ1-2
CASSARGGGYTF
TGCGCCAGCAGCGCCAGGGGTGGAGGCTACACCTTC
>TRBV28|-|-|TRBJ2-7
CASSFSYSGAYEQYF
TGTGCCAGCAGTTTTAGTTATTCCGGAGCCTACGAGCAGTACTTC
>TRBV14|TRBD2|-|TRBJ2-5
CASSQESVGLALETQYF
TGTGCCAGCAGCCAAGAATCAGTTGGACTAGCGCTGGAGACCCAGTACTTC
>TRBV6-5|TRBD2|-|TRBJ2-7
CASSYASSGSSYEQYF
TGTGCCAGCAGTTACGCCTCAAGCGGGAGCTCCTACGAGCAGTACTTC
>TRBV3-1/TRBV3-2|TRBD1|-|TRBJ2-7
CASGQGINYEQYF
TGTGCCAGTGGACAGGGGATCAACTACGAGCAGTACTTC
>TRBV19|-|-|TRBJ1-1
CASSNQTPGTEAFF
TGTGCCAGTAGTAACCAAACCCCGGGTACTGAAGCTTTCTTT
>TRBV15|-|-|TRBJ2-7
CATSRETAQVHEQYF
TGTGCCACCAGCAGAGAAACGGCCCAGGTCCACGAGCAGTACTTC